Below are 14 T cell receptor beta chains sequenced from a single sample in a study of OX40 agonist ivuxolimab in advanced cancers. The protocol was immunoSEQ multiplex PCR, while the TCRdb copy is restricted to in-frame clones and leaves out a portion. The sample has some 70,000 clones, about nine tenths seen once. Sample: CD4+ or CD8+ T cells sorted from blood, taken in a trial of the OX40 agonist ivuxolimab. The source of these receptors is an adult with an advanced solid tumor such as melanoma, head and neck, liver or kidney cancer.

The chain is built from TRBV18 and TRBJ1-1, with TRBD1 as a possible D gene (5 bases). The CDR3 is 15 amino acids. With 6 bases removed from V and 0 bases from J, the gap between germline ends came to 14 bases. Germline V gene sequence: CDR1 KGHSH, CDR2 LQKENI. CDR3 bases: TGTGCCAGCTCGGGAAGACAGTCATTGAACACTGAAGCTTTCTTT. This encodes CASSGRQSLNTEAFF.

The J gene is TRBJ2-7, the V gene TRBV6-1; D ambiguous. Germline loops: CDR1 MNHNS, CDR2 SASEGT. The CDR3 length is 13 residues. Trimming pared 4 bases from V and 3 bases from J, leaving 10 bases between. The CDR3 reads CASSGGGLYEQYF. The DNA for the CDR3 is TGTGCCAGCAGTGGGGGTGGGCTCTACGAGCAGTACTTC.

The chain carries TRBV7-2 and TRBJ2-1; TRBD1 might be the D (5 bases). Germline V gene sequence: CDR1 SGHTA, CDR2 FQGNSA. V was shortened by 5 bases and J by 10 bases, with 21 bases between the two germline ends. The CDR3 consists of 15 residues. The CDR3 nucleotides read TGTGCCAGCAGCCCCAGACCAGGGATCGGTTACGAGCAGTTCTTC. It translates to CASSPRPGIGYEQFF.

The chain is built from TRBV6-1 and TRBJ1-1; D is unclear. CDR1 is MNHNS, CDR2 SASEGT, per germline. V was shortened by 6 bases and J by 7 bases, with 12 bases between the two germline ends. CDR3 size: 12 residues. The CDR3: CASRPPGGEAFF. The CDR3 DNA reads as TGTGCCAGCAGACCCCCCGGAGGTGAAGCTTTCTTT.

This chain uses TRBV7-9 with TRBJ2-5, with 7 bases matching TRBD2. The CDR3 is 16 residues long. V dropped 4 bases and J dropped 3; count of bases not matched to a gene: 11. CDR1 SEHNR and CDR2 FQNEAQ come from the germline V gene (reference sequence). Written as DNA, the CDR3 is TGTGCCAGCAGCTACCGAGCGGGGCCGACGAAAGAGACCCAGTACTTC. Residues: CASSYRAGPTKETQYF.

The CDR3 nucleotides are TGTGCCAGCAGCTCGGGACTAGCGGGGCAGAGCTCCTACAATGAGCAGTTCTTC. Translation gives CASSSGLAGQSSYNEQFF. V and J are TRBV7-8 and TRBJ2-1; 13 bases are shared with TRBD2. The CDR3 is 18 amino acids. V lost 4 bases to trimming and J lost 0 bases; unmatched junction nucleotides: 6. The germline CDR1 and CDR2 sequences are SGHVS and FQNEAQ.

Only a few counts were recorded for this clone. This rearrangement joins TRBV19 to TRBJ1-2; D possibly corresponds to TRBD1 (5 bases). The CDR3 covers 11 residues. V lost 8 bases to trimming and J lost 8 bases, with 12 bases between them. Germline V gene lookup returns CDR1 LNHDA and CDR2 SQIVND (reference sequence). The chain's CDR3 is CASSGGNGYTF. Written as DNA, the CDR3 is TGTGCCAGTTCCGGGGGAAACGGCTACACCTTC.

The chain carries TRBV6-1 and TRBJ1-1; D uncertain. V shed 9 bases and J shed 5 bases, with 16 bases lying between them. Looked up from germline, CDR1 is MNHNS and CDR2 is SASEGT. The CDR3 runs to 13 residues. In DNA form, the CDR3 reads TGTGCCAGTACATTGGACTCGACTACTGAAGCTTTCTTT. It yields the protein CASTLDSTTEAFF.

This clone was recorded a few times. CDR3 sequence: CASSLAAGSSYEQYF. Here the CDR3 DNA reads TGTGCCAGCAGCTTGGCGGCGGGTAGCTCCTACGAGCAGTACTTC. This rearrangement joins TRBV5-4 to TRBJ2-7, with D possibly TRBD2 on 5 matching bases. V lost 0 bases to trimming and J lost 0 bases, with 10 bases between them. CDR3 size: 15 residues. Per germline, CDR1 SGHNT and CDR2 YYREEE (reference sequence).

The gene calls are TRBV6-5 and TRBJ2-3; TRBD1 matches 11 bases. Trimming removed 6 bases from V and 5 bases from J; junction bases left unmatched: 7. CDR3 size: 15 residues. The germline V gene encodes CDR1 MNHEY and CDR2 SVGAGI. The CDR3 region has the DNA TGTGCCAGCAGGTCCGGGACAGGGGGAAAAGATACGCAGTATTTT. This sequence encodes CASRSGTGGKDTQYF.

The V gene is TRBV5-1, the J gene TRBJ2-3; 9 bases map to TRBD1. The CDR3 loop spans 18 amino acids. Germline CDR1 is SGHRS and CDR2 is YFSETQ. V lost 4 bases, J lost 0 bases, and 12 bases stayed unmatched. CDR3: CASSTRDRAKRSTDTQYF. In nucleotides, the CDR3 is TGCGCCAGCAGCACCCGGGACAGGGCTAAGCGAAGCACAGATACGCAGTATTTT.

The J gene is TRBJ1-5, the V gene TRBV15; D gene uncertain. Trimming removed 0 bases from V and 1 base from J, with 13 bases in between. The germline V gene encodes CDR1 LNHNV and CDR2 YYDKDF (reference sequence). The CDR3 has 17 residues. CDR3 bases: TGTGCCACCAGCAGAGATAGTTACCTGGACAGCAATCAGCCCCAGCATTTT. Its protein product is CATSRDSYLDSNQPQHF.

This chain links TRBV5-1 with TRBJ1-4, with D possibly matching TRBD1 (6 bases). The germline V gene has CDR1 SGHRS and CDR2 YFSETQ. V lost 2 bases to trimming and J lost 0 bases, with 23 bases between them. This CDR3 region has 20 residues. CDR3 amino acids: CASSFHRDTPPGATNEKLFF. CDR3 nucleotide sequence: TGCGCCAGCAGCTTTCACCGGGACACCCCACCGGGTGCAACTAATGAAAAACTGTTTTTT.

The CDR3 loop reads CASRPSSGNTIYF. The CDR3 DNA sequence: TGTGCCAGCAGACCTAGCTCTGGAAACACCATATATTTT. This chain connects TRBV6-1 to TRBJ1-3; D call uncertain. The V gene's germline CDR1 is MNHNS and CDR2 SASEGT. The CDR3 has 13 amino acids. Trimming removed 6 bases from V and 0 bases from J, with 6 bases in between.